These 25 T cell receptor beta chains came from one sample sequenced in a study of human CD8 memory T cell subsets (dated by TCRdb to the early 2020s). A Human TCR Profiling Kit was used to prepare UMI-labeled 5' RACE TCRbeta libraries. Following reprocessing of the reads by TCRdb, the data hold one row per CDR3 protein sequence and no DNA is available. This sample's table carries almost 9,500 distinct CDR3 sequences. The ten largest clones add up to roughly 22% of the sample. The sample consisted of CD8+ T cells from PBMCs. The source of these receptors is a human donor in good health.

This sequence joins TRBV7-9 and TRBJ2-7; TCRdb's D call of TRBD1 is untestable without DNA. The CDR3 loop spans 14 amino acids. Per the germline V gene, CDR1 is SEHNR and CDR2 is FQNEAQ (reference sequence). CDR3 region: CASSPWGEVDEQYF.

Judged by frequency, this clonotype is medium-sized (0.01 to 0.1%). The CDR3: CASSQDPGPYEQYF. The rearrangement joins TRBV4-3 to TRBJ2-7. The germline V gene has CDR1 LGHNA and CDR2 YSLEER. The CDR3 totals 14 residues.

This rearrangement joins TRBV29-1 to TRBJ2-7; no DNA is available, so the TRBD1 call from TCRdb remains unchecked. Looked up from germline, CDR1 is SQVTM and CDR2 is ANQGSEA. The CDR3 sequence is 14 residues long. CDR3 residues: CSVEGQGGTYEQYF.

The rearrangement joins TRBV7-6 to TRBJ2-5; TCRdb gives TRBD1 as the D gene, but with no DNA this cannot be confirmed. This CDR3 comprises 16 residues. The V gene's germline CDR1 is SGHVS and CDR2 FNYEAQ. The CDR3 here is CASSLRWDIIQETQYF.

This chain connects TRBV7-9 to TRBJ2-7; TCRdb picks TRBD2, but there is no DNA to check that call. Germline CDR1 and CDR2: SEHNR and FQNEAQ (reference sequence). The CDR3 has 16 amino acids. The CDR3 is CASSLVRDYTSYEQYF.

CDR3 amino acids: CSTPVSDTQYF. V gene TRBV29-1 combines with J gene TRBJ2-3; TCRdb indicates TRBD1, and absent DNA this call remains unverified. This CDR3 is 11 amino acids long. Germline assignment: CDR1 SQVTM and CDR2 ANQGSEA.

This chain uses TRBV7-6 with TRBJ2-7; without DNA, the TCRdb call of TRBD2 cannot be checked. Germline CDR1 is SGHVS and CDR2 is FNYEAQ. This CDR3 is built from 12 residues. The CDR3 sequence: CASSLAGSEQYF.

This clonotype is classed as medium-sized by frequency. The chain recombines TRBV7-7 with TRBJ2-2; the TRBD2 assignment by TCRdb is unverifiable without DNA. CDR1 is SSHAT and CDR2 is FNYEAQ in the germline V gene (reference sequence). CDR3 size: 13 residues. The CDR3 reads CASSLGRTGELFF.

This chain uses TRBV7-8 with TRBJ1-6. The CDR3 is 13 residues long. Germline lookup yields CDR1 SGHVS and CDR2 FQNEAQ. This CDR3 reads CASSPRGNSPLHF.

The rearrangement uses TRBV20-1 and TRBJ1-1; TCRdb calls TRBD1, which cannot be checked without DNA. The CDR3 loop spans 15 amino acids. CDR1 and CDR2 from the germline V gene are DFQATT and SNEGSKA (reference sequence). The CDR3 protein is CSARDFRERSTEAFF.

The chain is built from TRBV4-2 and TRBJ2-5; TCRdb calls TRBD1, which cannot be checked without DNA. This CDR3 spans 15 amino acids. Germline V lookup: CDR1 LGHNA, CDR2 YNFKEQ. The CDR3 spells CASSQDPGQQETQYF.

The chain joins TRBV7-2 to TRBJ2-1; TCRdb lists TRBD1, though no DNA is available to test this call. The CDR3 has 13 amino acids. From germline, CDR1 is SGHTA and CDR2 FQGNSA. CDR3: CASSLGQGNEQFF. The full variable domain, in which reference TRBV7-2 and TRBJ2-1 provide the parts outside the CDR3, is GAGVSQSPSNKVTEKGKDVELRCDPISGHTALYWYRQSLGQGLEFLIYFQGNSAPDKSGLPSDRFSAERTGGSVSTLTIQRTQQEDSAVYLCASSLGQGNEQFFGPGTRLTVL.

CDR3 sequence: CAWSPHGLASAHEQFF. The chain couples TRBV30 to TRBJ2-1; TCRdb's D call of TRBD2 is untestable without DNA. The germline CDR1 and CDR2 sequences are GTSNPN and SVGIG (reference sequence). The CDR3 sequence is 16 residues long.

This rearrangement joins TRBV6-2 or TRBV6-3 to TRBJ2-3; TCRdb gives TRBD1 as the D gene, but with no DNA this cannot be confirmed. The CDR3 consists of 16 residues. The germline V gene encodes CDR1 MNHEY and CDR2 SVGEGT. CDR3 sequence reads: CASSYAAGRGTDTQYF.

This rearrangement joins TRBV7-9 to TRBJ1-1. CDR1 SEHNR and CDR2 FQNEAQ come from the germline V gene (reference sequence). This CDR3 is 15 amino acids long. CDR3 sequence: CASSLQRLDYTEAFF.

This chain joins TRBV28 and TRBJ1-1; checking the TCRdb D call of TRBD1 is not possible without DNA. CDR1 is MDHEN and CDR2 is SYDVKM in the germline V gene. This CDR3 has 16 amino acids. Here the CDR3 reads CASSLGTGRIRTEAFF.

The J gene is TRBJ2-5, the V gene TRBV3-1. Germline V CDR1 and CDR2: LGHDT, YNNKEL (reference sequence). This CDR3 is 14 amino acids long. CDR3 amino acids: CASSHDYHQETQYF.

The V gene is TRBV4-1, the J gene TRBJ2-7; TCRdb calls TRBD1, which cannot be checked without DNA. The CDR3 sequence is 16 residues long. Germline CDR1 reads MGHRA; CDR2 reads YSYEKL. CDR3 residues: CASSWSVGGRNYEQYF.

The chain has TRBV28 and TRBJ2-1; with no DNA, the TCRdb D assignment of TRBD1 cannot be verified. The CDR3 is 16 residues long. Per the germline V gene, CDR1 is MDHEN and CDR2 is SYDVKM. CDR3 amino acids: CASSLLGGQTPDEQFF.

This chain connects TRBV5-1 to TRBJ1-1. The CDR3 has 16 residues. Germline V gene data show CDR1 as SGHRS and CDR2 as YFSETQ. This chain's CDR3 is CASSLFMVGSNTEAFF.

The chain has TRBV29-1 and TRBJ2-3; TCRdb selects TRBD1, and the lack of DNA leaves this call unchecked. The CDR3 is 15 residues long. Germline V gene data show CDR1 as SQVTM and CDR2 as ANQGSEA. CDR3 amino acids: CSVVLRDRVTDTQYF.

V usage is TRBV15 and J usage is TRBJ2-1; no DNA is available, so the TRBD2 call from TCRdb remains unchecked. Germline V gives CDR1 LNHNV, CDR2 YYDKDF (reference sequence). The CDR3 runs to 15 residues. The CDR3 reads CATSSTSGGAVEQFF.

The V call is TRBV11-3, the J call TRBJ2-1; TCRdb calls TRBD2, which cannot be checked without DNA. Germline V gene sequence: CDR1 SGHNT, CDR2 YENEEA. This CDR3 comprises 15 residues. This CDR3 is CASSSVLAVYNEQFF.

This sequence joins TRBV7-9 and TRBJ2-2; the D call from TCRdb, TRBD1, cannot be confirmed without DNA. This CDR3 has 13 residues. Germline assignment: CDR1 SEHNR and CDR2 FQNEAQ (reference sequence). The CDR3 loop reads CASSRTGAGELFF.

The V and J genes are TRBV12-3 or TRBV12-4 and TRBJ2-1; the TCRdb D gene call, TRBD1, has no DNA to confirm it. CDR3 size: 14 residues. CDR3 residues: CAILNRGPQNEQFF.